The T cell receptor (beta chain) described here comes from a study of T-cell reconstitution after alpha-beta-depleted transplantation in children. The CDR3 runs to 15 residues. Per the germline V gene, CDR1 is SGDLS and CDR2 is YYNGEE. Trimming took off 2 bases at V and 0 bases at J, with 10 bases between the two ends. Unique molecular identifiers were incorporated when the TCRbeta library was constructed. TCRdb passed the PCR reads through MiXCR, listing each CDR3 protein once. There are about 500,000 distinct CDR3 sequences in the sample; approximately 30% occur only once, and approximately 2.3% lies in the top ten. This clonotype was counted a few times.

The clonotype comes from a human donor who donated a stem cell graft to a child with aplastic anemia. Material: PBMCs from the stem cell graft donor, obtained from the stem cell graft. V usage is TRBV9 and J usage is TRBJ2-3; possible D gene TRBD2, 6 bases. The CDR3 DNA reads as TGTGCCAGCAGCGTTGAAGGGACTAGCACAGATACGCAGTATTTT. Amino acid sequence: CASSVEGTSTDTQYF.